Listed below are T cell receptor beta chains from one sample, sequenced in a study of CD8+CD57+ T cells in acquired aplastic anemia. MiXCR, run by TCRdb on the reads, gives a single entry per CDR3 protein. The table lists hundreds of thousands of distinct CDR3 sequences, less than 35% of them singletons. The sequencing sample was made of sorted CD4+, CD8+, or CD8+CD57+ T cells (not recorded which) from PBMCs. Source of these receptors: a human donor with aplastic anemia. Both conserved end residues are part of each CDR3. Each record gives: D gene, V gene, clone size, J gene, CDR3 DNA, CDR3 protein. The D gene is left open where the match is weak. Clone sizes are given selectively: once, few, many, or a class where the clone is expanded.

>TRBD1|TRBV19|-|TRBJ1-5
TGTGCCAGTAGTATTACAGGGGGCCTTGGCAATCAGCCCCAGCATTTT
CASSITGGLGNQPQHF
>-|TRBV19|-|TRBJ1-5
TGTGCCAGTAGTCTTCGGACACTTAGCAATCAGCCCCAGCATTTT
CASSLRTLSNQPQHF
>TRBD1|TRBV6-1|few|TRBJ1-2
TGTGCCAGCAGGGACAAGGGCAGGGGGCGTGACGGCTACACCTTC
CASRDKGRGRDGYTF
>-|TRBV7-3|-|TRBJ2-5
TGTGCCAGCAGCCCCCGGGACGCAGAGACCCAGTACTTC
CASSPRDAETQYF
>-|TRBV2|medium-sized|TRBJ1-3
TGTGCCAGCAGCGACATCTACTCTGGAAACACCATATATTTT
CASSDIYSGNTIYF
>-|TRBV20-1|-|TRBJ1-2
TGCAGTGCTAGAGATCGTAGTATCAGTGAGGGGGCTAACTATGGCTACACCTTC
CSARDRSISEGANYGYTF
>-|TRBV7-2|-|TRBJ1-3
TGTGCCAGCAGCTTAGGGCTCGTCGGACTAGGAGGCACCATATATTTT
CASSLGLVGLGGTIYF
>-|TRBV7-3|once|TRBJ2-3
TGTGCCAGCAGCTTGGGAAACCCAGCTGATACGCAGTATTTT
CASSLGNPADTQYF
>-|TRBV24-1|many|TRBJ2-2
TGTGCCACCAGTGATTGGGGAGATACAACTGGGACCGGGGAGCTGTTTTTT
CATSDWGDTTGTGELFF
>TRBD2|TRBV20-1|-|TRBJ2-3
TGCAGTGCTTCACCACTGACTAGCGGTGGGAATACGCAGTATTTT
CSASPLTSGGNTQYF
>-|TRBV24-1|many|TRBJ2-1
TGTGCCACCAGTGATTTAGGACTAAACGGTGGGCAGTTCTTC
CATSDLGLNGGQFF
>-|TRBV10-2|many|TRBJ1-1
TGCGCCAGCTCAGTTGGCACTGAAGCTTTCTTT
CASSVGTEAFF
>-|TRBV11-2|many|TRBJ1-2
TGTGCCAGCAGCAACAACAGGGTTGGCTACACCTTC
CASSNNRVGYTF
>-|TRBV2|-|TRBJ1-6
TGTGCCAGCAAGAACACCAGGGGTAATTCACCCCTCCACTTT
CASKNTRGNSPLHF
>-|TRBV15|-|TRBJ2-7
TGTGCCACCTCCGGCAGCTACTACGAGCAGTACTTC
CATSGSYYEQYF
>TRBD2|TRBV7-9|many|TRBJ2-7
TGTGCCAGCAGCCCATACCGACTAGCGGGAGGCCACGAGCAGTACTTC
CASSPYRLAGGHEQYF
>TRBD1|TRBV6-5|-|TRBJ1-1
TGTGCCAGCAGTTGGGGACAGATGAACACTGAAGCTTTCTTT
CASSWGQMNTEAFF
>-|TRBV7-8|-|TRBJ2-7
TGTGCCAGCAGCTTAGCCTCGGACGGTACCTACGAGCAGTACTTC
CASSLASDGTYEQYF
>-|TRBV12-5|many|TRBJ1-2
TGTGCTAGTGGTATCTCCTTGGACAGTGGCTACACCTTC
CASGISLDSGYTF
>-|TRBV7-2|few|TRBJ1-2
TGTGCCAGCAGCAGGGTAATTGCTGGTGGCTACACCTTC
CASSRVIAGGYTF
>TRBD1|TRBV25-1|-|TRBJ1-2
TGTGCCAGCAGTCCGCCCGGGACAGGGTCGAGGGATGACTACACCTTC
CASSPPGTGSRDDYTF
>TRBD2|TRBV27|few|TRBJ2-1
TGTGCCAGCAGTCTCCAGGGTAGCGGGTCACGTTACAATGAGCAGTTCTTC
CASSLQGSGSRYNEQFF
>-|TRBV4-1|many|TRBJ1-6
TGCGCCAGCAGCCAAGCAGGGCTTAATTCACCCCTCCACTTT
CASSQAGLNSPLHF
>-|TRBV20-1|-|TRBJ1-4
TGCAGTGCAATTCGACAGGACCGTGGAACTAATGAAAAACTGTTTTTT
CSAIRQDRGTNEKLFF
>-|TRBV2|-|TRBJ1-5
TGTGCCAGCAGTGAAATGGGAGATCAGCCCCAGCATTTT
CASSEMGDQPQHF
>TRBD1|TRBV15|-|TRBJ1-6
TGTGCCACCAGCAGCGACCGGACAGGCGGAGGTTGGGGTTCACCCCTCCACTTT
CATSSDRTGGGWGSPLHF
>TRBD1|TRBV6-1|-|TRBJ1-2
TGTGCCAGCGGGCGACAGGGGGGCAGCTATGGCTACACCTTC
CASGRQGGSYGYTF
>TRBD2|TRBV10-3|few|TRBJ2-3
TGTGCCATCAGCTGGGCCCTCCTAGCGGCTTGGGAGACTAGCACAGATACGCAGTATTTT
CAISWALLAAWETSTDTQYF
>-|TRBV7-2|many|TRBJ1-1
TGTGCCAGCAGCTTAGCGGTGGGAAACACTGAAGCTTTCTTT
CASSLAVGNTEAFF
>TRBD1|TRBV19|-|TRBJ1-5
TGTGCCAACCCGGACAGGGGCACGACTCAGCCCCAGCATTTT
CANPDRGTTQPQHF
>-|TRBV9|many|TRBJ2-3
TGTGCCAGCAGCGTTTCCAGGAACACAGATACGCAGTATTTT
CASSVSRNTDTQYF